These T cell receptor beta chains were read from a single sample in a study of blood T cell repertoires in COVID-19. Sequenced by immunoSEQ multiplex PCR; TCRdb stores in-frame clones only, minus some. Of roughly 300,000 clones listed, 85% are singletons. The specimen was PBMCs or T cells enriched from blood (not recorded which). These TCRs come from a woman between 45 and 60 years old who had recovered from COVID-19. The CDR3 runs from the conserved cysteine through the conserved F or W. A D gene is named only where the DNA matches it firmly. Clone size appears in some rows only: once, few, many, or a class for an expanded clone.

abundance	d_gene	v_gene	j_gene	CDR3aa	CDR3nt
-	-	TRBV23-1	TRBJ2-2	CASSLEAQGSTGELFF	TGCGCCAGCAGTCTGGAGGCCCAGGGGTCCACCGGGGAGCTGTTTTTT
-	-	TRBV3-1/TRBV3-2	TRBJ1-6	CASSSGVNSPLHF	TGTGCCAGCAGCTCAGGGGTAAATTCACCCCTCCACTTT
-	TRBD1	TRBV19	TRBJ1-2	CASSMIGTGADYGYTF	TGTGCCAGTAGTATGATCGGGACAGGGGCGGACTATGGCTACACCTTC
-	-	TRBV24-1	TRBJ1-5	CATSERADVFNQPQHF	TGTGCCACCAGTGAGCGGGCAGATGTGTTCAATCAGCCCCAGCATTTT
-	-	TRBV27	TRBJ1-4	CASSLSITGSEKLFF	TGTGCCAGCAGTTTATCGATTACAGGGAGCGAAAAACTGTTTTTT
once	-	TRBV29-1	TRBJ2-1	CSLTRGLRGNEQFF	TGCAGCCTAACAAGGGGACTTCGAGGCAATGAGCAGTTCTTC
-	TRBD1	TRBV19	TRBJ1-2	CASSIIRGQGAIENYGYTF	TGTGCCAGTAGTATAATACGTGGACAGGGGGCGATCGAAAACTATGGCTACACCTTC
-	TRBD2	TRBV19	TRBJ2-5	CASERTAGAQETQYF	TGTGCCAGTGAACGAACAGCGGGGGCCCAAGAGACCCAGTACTTC
-	-	TRBV4-1	TRBJ2-3	CASSQASRGVSDTQYF	TGCGCCAGCAGCCAAGCCTCCAGGGGGGTTTCAGATACGCAGTATTTT
once	TRBD1	TRBV14	TRBJ2-7	CASSQVGRGLDEQYF	TGTGCCAGCAGCCAAGTCGGCAGGGGGCTAGACGAGCAGTACTTC
-	TRBD2	TRBV19	TRBJ2-7	CASSIFGSSGRTYEQYF	TGTGCCAGTAGTATTTTTGGGTCTAGCGGGAGGACCTACGAGCAGTACTTC
-	-	TRBV7-2	TRBJ1-6	CASSRRTVLVSYPLHF	TGTGCCAGCAGCCGGAGGACAGTATTAGTTAGTTATCCCCTCCACTTT
-	-	TRBV2	TRBJ1-1	CASSHTTLEAFF	TGTGCCAGCAGCCACACGACACTTGAAGCTTTCTTT
-	TRBD2	TRBV5-1	TRBJ2-3	CASSLAPAGGPGTQYF	TGCGCCAGCAGCTTGGCTCCCGCGGGAGGGCCTGGTACGCAGTATTTT
-	TRBD1	TRBV30	TRBJ1-2	CAWNHGTEKYGYTF	TGTGCCTGGAATCATGGGACAGAAAAGTATGGCTACACCTTC
-	-	TRBV2	TRBJ1-3	CASGAVLSGNTIYF	TGTGCCAGCGGGGCAGTCCTCTCTGGAAACACCATATATTTT
-	TRBD1	TRBV19	TRBJ1-6	CASSIFGTANNSPLHF	TGTGCCAGTAGTATCTTTGGGACAGCCAATAATTCACCCCTCCACTTT
-	TRBD1	TRBV29-1	TRBJ2-2	CSVEDRVNNGELFF	TGCAGCGTTGAGGACAGGGTGAACAACGGGGAGCTGTTTTTT
-	-	TRBV5-6	TRBJ1-4	CASRDSRAYEKLFF	TGTGCCAGCAGGGATTCGAGGGCGTATGAAAAACTGTTTTTT
few	-	TRBV7-9	TRBJ1-5	CASSLKGEQPQHF	TGTGCCAGCAGCTTAAAGGGGGAGCAGCCCCAGCATTTT
-	TRBD1	TRBV10-2	TRBJ1-2	CASSESGRGRDGYTF	TGCGCCAGCAGTGAGTCGGGCAGGGGGCGTGATGGCTACACCTTC
-	-	TRBV30	TRBJ2-7	CAWSAYSGYEQYF	TGTGCCTGGAGTGCTTATTCGGGGTACGAGCAGTACTTC
-	TRBD1	TRBV7-8	TRBJ1-5	CASSLWGQGYNQPQHF	TGTGCCAGCAGCTTATGGGGACAGGGATACAATCAGCCCCAGCATTTT
-	TRBD1	TRBV18	TRBJ2-1	CASFGTGEYNEQFF	TGTGCCAGCTTCGGGACAGGGGAATACAATGAGCAGTTCTTC
-	-	TRBV12-3/TRBV12-4	TRBJ1-2	CASSLSGGGYTF	TGTGCCAGCAGTTTATCTGGCGGGGGCTACACCTTC
-	TRBD1	TRBV28	TRBJ2-2	CASSLIRGRTGELFF	TGTGCCAGCAGTTTAATTAGGGGGCGCACCGGGGAGCTGTTTTTT
-	TRBD1	TRBV2	TRBJ2-5	CASSPDRAIMETQYF	TGTGCCAGCAGTCCAGACAGGGCGATAATGGAGACCCAGTACTTC
-	-	TRBV27	TRBJ1-2	CASSPKVDRYLFGYTF	TGTGCCAGCAGTCCAAAAGTAGACAGGTACTTGTTCGGCTACACCTTC
-	-	TRBV5-1	TRBJ1-6	CASSLEGRNSPLHF	TGCGCCAGCAGCCTGGAGGGGAGGAACTCACCCCTCCACTTT
-	-	TRBV7-2	TRBJ2-1	CASSLITGFSYNEQFF	TGTGCCAGCAGCTTAATAACAGGGTTCTCCTACAATGAGCAGTTCTTC
few	TRBD2	TRBV18	TRBJ2-5	CASSTRSGSGETQYF	TGTGCCAGCTCAACCCGAAGCGGGAGTGGGGAGACCCAGTACTTC
-	-	TRBV30	TRBJ1-1	CAWSGKGVGRDTEAFF	TGTGCCTGGAGTGGGAAAGGGGTAGGGAGGGACACTGAAGCTTTCTTT
once	-	TRBV28	TRBJ2-1	CASSQRSSSYNEQFF	TGTGCCAGCAGTCAGCGTTCGAGCTCCTACAATGAGCAGTTCTTC
-	-	TRBV30	TRBJ1-2	CAWTTVRGGYTF	TGTGCCTGGACGACGGTGCGGGGTGGCTACACCTTC
-	TRBD1	TRBV4-3	TRBJ2-7	CASSQVGSRDRDFYF	TGCGCCAGCAGCCAAGTTGGCTCAAGGGACAGGGATTTTTACTTC
-	-	TRBV28	TRBJ2-3	CASQPLGLSTDTQYF	TGTGCCAGTCAGCCGCTCGGACTTAGCACAGATACGCAGTATTTT
-	-	TRBV7-2	TRBJ1-3	CASSQQYKRDVSGNTIYF	TGTGCCAGCAGCCAACAGTATAAGCGGGACGTCTCTGGAAACACCATATATTTT
-	-	TRBV24-1	TRBJ1-5	CATSDAQGLDQPQHF	TGTGCCACCAGTGATGCACAAGGACTTGATCAGCCCCAGCATTTT
few	TRBD1	TRBV30	TRBJ1-2	CAWKSWGRQGGYGYTF	TGTGCCTGGAAAAGCTGGGGTCGGCAGGGGGGCTATGGCTACACCTTC
-	TRBD2	TRBV30	TRBJ2-2	CAWRTASGRGTGELFF	TGTGCCTGGAGAACAGCTAGCGGGAGGGGGACCGGGGAGCTGTTTTTT
-	-	TRBV7-2	TRBJ2-2	CASSIWANTGELFF	TGTGCCAGCAGCATATGGGCAAACACCGGGGAGCTGTTTTTT
-	-	TRBV7-9	TRBJ1-3	CASSTRSNTIYF	TGTGCCAGCAGCACCCGGTCAAACACCATATATTTT
-	TRBD1	TRBV6-5	TRBJ1-2	CASLTGGIGYTF	TGTGCCAGCCTCACAGGGGGAATCGGCTACACCTTC
-	TRBD2	TRBV5-1	TRBJ2-1	CASSSGTSGGASNEQFF	TGCGCCAGCAGCTCCGGGACTAGCGGGGGGGCCAGCAATGAGCAGTTCTTC
-	TRBD1	TRBV7-2	TRBJ1-2	CASSSDRGLRGYTF	TGTGCCAGCAGCTCCGACAGGGGATTGAGGGGCTACACCTTC
-	-	TRBV28	TRBJ1-2	CAGKGSGYGYTF	TGTGCCGGGAAGGGGTCAGGTTATGGCTACACCTTC
once	-	TRBV29-1	TRBJ2-3	CSVRSRLDTDTQYF	TGCAGCGTTAGATCCCGACTCGACACAGATACGCAGTATTTT
once	-	TRBV7-8	TRBJ1-5	CASSLGGPSNQPQHF	TGTGCCAGCAGCTTAGGAGGTCCTAGCAATCAGCCCCAGCATTTT
-	-	TRBV2	TRBJ1-2	CASNPQGIHYGYTF	TGTGCCAGCAACCCACAGGGAATACACTATGGCTACACCTTC
-	-	TRBV30	TRBJ1-5	CAWSVKRYQPQHF	TGTGCCTGGAGTGTAAAGCGGTATCAGCCCCAGCATTTT
-	-	TRBV25-1	TRBJ2-6	CASSVEIGANVLTF	TGTGCCAGCAGTGTAGAGATTGGGGCCAACGTCCTGACTTTC
-	-	TRBV10-2	TRBJ1-2	CASSELRSNYGYTF	TGCGCCAGCAGTGAGTTGCGATCTAACTATGGCTACACCTTC
-	-	TRBV30	TRBJ2-1	CACPGTGSYNEQFF	TGTGCCTGTCCCGGGACTGGCTCCTACAATGAGCAGTTCTTC